This T cell receptor beta chain was captured in a study of blood T cell repertoires in COVID-19. Study overall: The analysed material was cDNA or gDNA that came from T cells, B-cell-depleted T cells, or PBMCs.

Cohorts were based on clinical histories the participants reported. The length of the CDR3 is 17 residues. From germline, CDR1 is LGHNA and CDR2 YSLEER. The ends lost 2 bases at V and 1 base at J; junction bases unmatched: 8. Authors' data handling: It was from reference gene primer amplification that nucleated cell counts were estimated. Clones were read by immunoSEQ multiplex PCR, and TCRdb kept only the in-frame ones, dropping some. For V, J and clone size, that table is used; D and trimming come from the DNA. The table includes under 200,000 clones, more than 75% detected once. The gene calls are TRBV4-3 and TRBJ1-3; the match to TRBD1 covers 7 bases. What was sequenced was PBMCs or T cells enriched from blood (not recorded which). This clonotype originated in a man between 40 and 49 years old with acute COVID-19. The DNA of the CDR3 is TGCGCCAGCAGCCAAAGACAGGGCGAGGAATCTGGAAACACCATATATTTT. Its translation is CASSQRQGEESGNTIYF.